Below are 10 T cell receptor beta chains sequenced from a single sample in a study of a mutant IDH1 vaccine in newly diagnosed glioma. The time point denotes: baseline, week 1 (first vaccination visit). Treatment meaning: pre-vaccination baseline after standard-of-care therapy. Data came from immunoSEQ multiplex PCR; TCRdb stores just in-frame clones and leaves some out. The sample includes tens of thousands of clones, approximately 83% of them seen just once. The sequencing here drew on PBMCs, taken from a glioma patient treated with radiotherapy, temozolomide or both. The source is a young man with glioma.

The CDR3 region is CASSELRYGETQYF. The CDR3 coding sequence is TGCGCCAGCAGTGAGTTGCGCTACGGAGAGACCCAGTACTTC. The chain carries TRBV10-1 and TRBJ2-5; D is undetermined. V was shortened by 1 base and J by 4 bases, with 10 bases between the two germline ends. Germline V gene sequence: CDR1 WNHNN, CDR2 SYGVQD (reference sequence). The CDR3 has 14 amino acids.

CDR3 nucleotides: TGTGCCAGCAGCATTACAGGGTTGGGTCAGCCCCAGCATTTT. Translated: CASSITGLGQPQHF. The V gene is TRBV7-9, the J gene TRBJ1-5; TRBD1 is a possible D gene (6 bases). The V gene's germline CDR1 is SEHNR and CDR2 FQNEAQ (reference sequence). CDR3 length equals 14 residues. The germline V and J ends were trimmed by 5 bases and 6 bases, with 14 bases remaining between them.

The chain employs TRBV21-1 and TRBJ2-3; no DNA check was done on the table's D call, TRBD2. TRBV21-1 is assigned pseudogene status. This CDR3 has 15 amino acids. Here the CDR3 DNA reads TGTGCCAGCAGCGCGCGGGGGGGCAGCACAGATACGCAGTATTTT. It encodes CASSARGGSTDTQYF.

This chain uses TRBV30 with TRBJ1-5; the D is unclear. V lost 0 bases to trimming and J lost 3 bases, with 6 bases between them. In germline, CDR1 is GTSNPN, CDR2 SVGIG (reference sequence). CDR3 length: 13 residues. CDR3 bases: TGTGCCTGGAGTGTAGGCGACAATCAGCCCCAGCATTTT. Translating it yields CAWSVGDNQPQHF.

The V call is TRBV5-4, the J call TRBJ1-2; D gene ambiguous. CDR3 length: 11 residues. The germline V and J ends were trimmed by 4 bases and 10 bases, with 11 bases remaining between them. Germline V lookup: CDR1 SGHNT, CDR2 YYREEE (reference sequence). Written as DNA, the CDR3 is TGTGCCAGCAGCCCAACTAGGGCCTACACCTTC. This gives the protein CASSPTRAYTF.

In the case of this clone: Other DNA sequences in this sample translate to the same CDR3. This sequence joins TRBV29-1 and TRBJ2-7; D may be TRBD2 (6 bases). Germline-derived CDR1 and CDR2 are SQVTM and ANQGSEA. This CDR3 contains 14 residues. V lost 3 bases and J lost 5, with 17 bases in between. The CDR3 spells CSVETGTGGDEQYF. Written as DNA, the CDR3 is TGCAGCGTTGAGACCGGGACCGGGGGTGACGAGCAGTACTTC.

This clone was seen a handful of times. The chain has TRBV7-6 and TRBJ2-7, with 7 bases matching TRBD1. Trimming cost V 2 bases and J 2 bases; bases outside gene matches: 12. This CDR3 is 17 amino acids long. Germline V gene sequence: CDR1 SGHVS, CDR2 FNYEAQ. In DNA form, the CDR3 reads TGTGCCAGCAGCTTACTCACGACAGGGTCAGGGCCCTACGAGCAGTACTTC. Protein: CASSLLTTGSGPYEQYF. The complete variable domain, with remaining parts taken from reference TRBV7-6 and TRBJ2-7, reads GAGVSQSPRYKVTKRGQDVALRCDPISGHVSLYWYRQALGQGPEFLTYFNYEAQQDKSGLPNDRFSAERPEGSISTLTIQRTEQRDSAMYRCASSLLTTGSGPYEQYFGPGTRLTVT.

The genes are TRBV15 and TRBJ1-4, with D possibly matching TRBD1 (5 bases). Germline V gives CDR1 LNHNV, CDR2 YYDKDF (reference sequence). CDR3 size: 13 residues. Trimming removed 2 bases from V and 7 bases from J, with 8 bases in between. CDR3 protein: CATSRWDGEKLFF. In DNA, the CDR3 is TGTGCCACCAGCAGATGGGACGGTGAAAAACTGTTTTTT.

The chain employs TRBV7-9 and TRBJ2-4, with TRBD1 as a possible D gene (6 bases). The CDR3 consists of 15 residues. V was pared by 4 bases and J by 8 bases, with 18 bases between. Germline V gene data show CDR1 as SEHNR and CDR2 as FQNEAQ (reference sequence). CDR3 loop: CASSSPGQGRHIQYF. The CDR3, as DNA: TGTGCCAGCAGCTCCCCAGGGCAGGGGAGACACATTCAGTACTTC.

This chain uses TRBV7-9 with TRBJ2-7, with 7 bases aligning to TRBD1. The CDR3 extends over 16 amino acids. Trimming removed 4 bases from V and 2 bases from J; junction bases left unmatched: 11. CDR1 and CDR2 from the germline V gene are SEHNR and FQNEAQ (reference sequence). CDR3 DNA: TGTGCCAGCAGCTCGTTACGGGACAGTATCACCTACGAGCAGTACTTC. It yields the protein CASSSLRDSITYEQYF. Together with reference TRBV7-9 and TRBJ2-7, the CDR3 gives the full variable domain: DTGVSQNPRHKITKRGQNVTFRCDPISEHNRLYWYRQTLGQGPEFLTYFQNEAQLEKSRLLSDRFSAERPKGSFSTLEIQRTEQGDSAMYLCASSSLRDSITYEQYFGPGTRLTVT.